Following are 3 T cell receptor beta chains from one sample sequenced in a study of T cell responses to AZD1222 COVID-19 vaccine. Measured with immunoSEQ multiplex PCR; TCRdb has only the in-frame clones, and not every one. The data show around 88,000 clones, approximately 86% seen once. The sample consisted of peripheral blood, taken on day 0 of MenACWY control vaccination. The receptor set was obtained from an adult in good health.

The chain recombines TRBV3-1 (or the pseudogene TRBV3-2) with TRBJ1-6; 12 bases map to TRBD1. Per germline, CDR1 LGHDT and CDR2 YNNKEL (reference sequence). V gave up 1 base and J gave up 13 bases; unmatched junction bases: 8. The CDR3 sequence is 16 residues long. The CDR3 protein is CASSQGGQGARTPLHF. The CDR3 DNA sequence: TGTGCCAGCAGCCAAGGGGGACAGGGGGCCCGAACGCCCCTCCACTTT.

V gene TRBV29-1 combines with J gene TRBJ2-7; a possible D gene is TRBD2 (5 bases). Germline V gene lookup returns CDR1 SQVTM and CDR2 ANQGSEA. The CDR3 is made up of 14 amino acids. The V and J ends lost 7 bases and 3 bases respectively, with 19 bases between them. The CDR3 sequence is CSARTGINNYEQYF. The DNA of the CDR3 is TGCAGCGCCCGGACCGGGATAAATAACTACGAGCAGTACTTC.

The V gene is TRBV28, the J gene TRBJ2-3, with a weak D call TRBD2 (5 bases). V dropped 2 bases and J dropped 8 bases, with 11 bases sitting between them. This CDR3 is 13 amino acids long. Per germline, CDR1 MDHEN and CDR2 SYDVKM. In nucleotides, the CDR3 is TGTGCCAGCAGTTTAGTCCAAAGCGGTACGCAGTATTTT. It translates to CASSLVQSGTQYF.